This T cell receptor (beta chain) was captured in a study of T cell responses to AZD1222 COVID-19 vaccine. Study-level results: Epitopes outside B.1.351 and B.1.1.7 mutated regions reportedly drew nearly half of spike TCRs. Just six people given AZD1222 tested seropositive at baseline. The donor cohort was predominantly white British with a female majority, and clonal diversity may have been underestimated.

Germline V CDR1 and CDR2: SGHTA, FQGTGA. With V trimmed by 1 base and J by 0 bases, 4 bases remained unmatched. The CDR3 contains 16 residues. Some clones are missing from TCRdb's copy, which holds only in-frame ones; the method was immunoSEQ multiplex PCR. The sample comprises over 100,000 clones, 75% to 90% of which are singletons, and about 3% rests with the top ten. Concerning this clone itself: As yet, its antigen is unknown.

This sequence originates from an adult in good health. The specimen comprised peripheral blood, sampled on day 0 of AZD1222 vaccination. The gene calls are TRBV7-3 and TRBJ2-5; 8 positions match TRBD2. Here the CDR3 reads CASSLSGGYYQETQYF. CDR3 bases: TGTGCCAGCAGCTTAAGCGGGGGGTACTACCAAGAGACCCAGTACTTC.